These 26 T cell receptor beta chains originate from one sample sequenced in a study of human T cells and chemical hapten exposure. The time point denotes: pre-sensitization, week 0. The treatment here: therapeutic diphenylcyclopropenone sensitization with weekly scalp DPC. TCRdb analysed the RACE reads with MiXCR anew, one entry per CDR3 protein. The table lists around 300,000 distinct CDR3 sequences, 5.5% of them singletons, with approximately 8.2% in the top ten. Sequencing used whole blood, obtained in connection with sensitization to the hapten diphenylcyclopropenone (DPC). These TCRs come from a woman aged 18-29 years with alopecia areata. Some clones in this sample may be carry-over from other donors' samples.

This clonotype was seen a few times. The chain employs TRBV9 and TRBJ1-2; perhaps TRBD1 as D (5 bases). Germline values: CDR1 SGDLS, CDR2 YYNGEE. The CDR3 has 15 amino acids. The V gene lost 4 bases and the J gene lost 3 bases, with 16 bases spanning the gap. The CDR3 nucleotides read TGTGCCAGCAGCCCCGTTCCAGGGAAAGACTATGGCTACACCTTC. Amino acid sequence: CASSPVPGKDYGYTF.

This clonotype was seen more than once but under ten times. CDR3 amino acids: CASSQQGGETQYF. The DNA for the CDR3 is TGTGCCAGCAGCCAACAGGGGGGAGAGACCCAGTACTTC. The chain is built from TRBV3-1 and TRBJ2-5; TRBD1 is a possible D gene (7 bases). With 2 bases removed from V and 4 bases from J, the gap between germline ends came to 8 bases. The CDR3 extends over 13 amino acids. In germline, CDR1 is LGHDT, CDR2 YNNKEL (reference sequence).

In this sample, this clonotype turned up many times. V and J are TRBV7-8 and TRBJ2-1; D unresolved. Trimming left V 5 bases short and J 10 bases short, with 12 bases between. Germline V CDR1 and CDR2: SGHVS, FQNEAQ. The CDR3 is made up of 12 amino acids. CDR3 in DNA: TGTGCCAGCAGCCGCCCCGAAGGCGAGCAGTTCTTC. As protein: CASSRPEGEQFF.

This chain links TRBV28 with TRBJ2-1; tentative D call: TRBD2 (5 bases). Germline V gene lookup returns CDR1 MDHEN and CDR2 SYDVKM. CDR3 length equals 17 residues. The V end was cut by 5 bases, the J end by 3 bases, with 20 bases between. The CDR3 DNA is TGTGCCAGCAGTCCACCCCATTTGGCGGGCCTCTACAATGAGCAGTTCTTC. It codes for CASSPPHLAGLYNEQFF.

V and J are TRBV6-2 or TRBV6-3 and TRBJ2-5; D is unresolved. Germline V lookup: CDR1 MNHEY, CDR2 SVGEGT. The CDR3 covers 15 residues. Trimming left V 2 bases short and J 4 bases short, with 14 bases between. CDR3 protein: CASSYVITDLETQYF. CDR3 in DNA: TGTGCCAGCAGTTACGTGATAACAGACTTAGAGACCCAGTACTTC.

This clonotype was seen only a few times. The rearrangement uses TRBV3-1 and TRBJ2-7; D may correspond to TRBD1 or TRBD2 (5 bases each). Trimming shortened V by 2 bases and J by 3 bases, and 14 bases separated the two germline ends. Germline CDR1 is LGHDT and CDR2 is YNNKEL (reference sequence). This CDR3 is 15 amino acids long. The chain's CDR3 is CASSQTPGTIYEQYF. DNA of the CDR3: TGTGCCAGCAGCCAAACCCCCGGGACCATCTACGAGCAGTACTTC.

The chain carries TRBV7-2 and TRBJ2-5; a possible D gene is TRBD2 (7 bases). Germline V lookup: CDR1 SGHTA, CDR2 FQGNSA. The ends were cut back, 1 base at V and 3 bases at J, with 18 bases in the middle. The CDR3 has 17 amino acids. The CDR3 protein is CASSLVRGGRREETQYF. CDR3 DNA: TGTGCCAGCAGCTTAGTTAGGGGGGGACGCCGGGAAGAGACCCAGTACTTC.

This clonotype was detected many times. V and J are TRBV6-6 and TRBJ1-5; 7 bases fit TRBD1. Germline CDR1 reads MNHNY; CDR2 reads SVGAGI (reference sequence). J lost 1 base, V lost 6 bases, and 6 bases had no gene match. This CDR3 region has 15 residues. CDR3 in amino acids: CASSLGQASNQPQHF. In nucleotides, the CDR3 is TGTGCCAGCAGCCTAGGACAGGCGAGCAATCAGCCCCAGCATTTT.

The chain uses TRBV18 and TRBJ2-1; no definite D call. V shed 5 bases and J shed 5 bases, with 13 bases lying between them. The germline CDR1 and CDR2 sequences are KGHSH and LQKENI. The CDR3 is 14 amino acids. The CDR3 loop is CASSKALKDNEQFF. In nucleotides, the CDR3 is TGTGCCAGCTCAAAGGCCCTAAAAGACAATGAGCAGTTCTTC.

In its sample, this clonotype was seen many times. The chain links TRBV11-2 to TRBJ2-3, with TRBD2 matching over 8 bases. The CDR3 runs to 15 residues. Germline assignment: CDR1 SGHAT and CDR2 FQNNGV. The trim removed 2 bases at V and 5 bases at J, leaving 6 bases unmatched. CDR3 in DNA: TGTGCCAGCAGCTTATTAAGTAGCGGGGTAGATACGCAGTATTTT. Its translation: CASSLLSSGVDTQYF.

This clonotype was counted ten times or more. CDR3 DNA sequence: TGTGCCAGCAGCTCCTTTCCTGGAGACTATGGCTACACCTTC. Translating it yields CASSSFPGDYGYTF. The rearrangement joins TRBV7-3 to TRBJ1-2, with D unresolved. With 4 bases removed from V and 3 bases from J, the gap between germline ends came to 12 bases. The length of the CDR3 is 14 residues. Germline loops: CDR1 SGHTA, CDR2 FQGTGA.

This clonotype was detected many times. V and J are TRBV6-2 or TRBV6-3 and TRBJ1-1; no reliable D call. Germline CDR1 is MNHEY and CDR2 is SVGEGT. Trimming stripped 2 bases from V and 1 base from J, with 14 bases between. The length of the CDR3 is 16 residues. CDR3 amino acids: CASSYGVRQWNTEAFF. The DNA for the CDR3 is TGTGCCAGCAGTTACGGGGTAAGGCAGTGGAACACTGAAGCTTTCTTT.

This clonotype was counted only a few times. The J gene is TRBJ2-3, the V gene TRBV29-1; D might be TRBD1 (6 bases). Deletions cut 0 bases from V and 0 bases from J, with 13 bases between. CDR3 size: 16 residues. Germline CDR1 SQVTM, CDR2 ANQGSEA. The CDR3 nucleotides are TGCAGCGTTGAAGATCTGACAGGCACTAGCACAGATACGCAGTATTTT. Translation gives CSVEDLTGTSTDTQYF.

CDR3 nucleotides: TGTGCCAGCAGCCAAGGGGCGGCTGGGATTTACGAGCAGTACTTC. Protein product: CASSQGAAGIYEQYF. The V gene is TRBV3-1, the J gene TRBJ2-7; D remains unclear. The V gene lost 1 base and the J gene lost 4 bases, with 14 bases spanning the gap. The V gene's germline CDR1 is LGHDT and CDR2 YNNKEL (reference sequence). The CDR3 is made up of 15 amino acids.

This clonotype was seen ten or more times. The chain links TRBV2 to TRBJ2-3; TRBD1 matches 8 bases. Trimming took 6 bases from V and 3 from J; bases not matched to a gene: 5. The CDR3 loop spans 14 amino acids. CDR1 is SNHLY, CDR2 FYNNEI, per germline. The CDR3 loop reads CASRGYRGTDTQYF. CDR3 DNA: TGTGCCAGCAGGGGTTACAGGGGGACAGATACGCAGTATTTT.

This clonotype came up many times. This rearrangement joins TRBV7-2 to TRBJ2-5; D is tentatively TRBD1 or TRBD2 (6 bases each). The CDR3 runs to 14 residues. Germline V gene sequence: CDR1 SGHTA, CDR2 FQGNSA. V dropped 5 bases and J dropped 5 bases, with 15 bases sitting between them. The CDR3: CASSRPGARETQYF. CDR3 bases: TGTGCCAGCAGCCGCCCGGGGGCCCGGGAGACCCAGTACTTC.

This clonotype was counted many times. The chain carries TRBV5-1 and TRBJ2-3, with 8 nucleotides matching TRBD1. J lost 4 bases, V lost 1 base, and 8 bases had no gene match. The CDR3 is made up of 16 amino acids. Per germline, CDR1 SGHRS and CDR2 YFSETQ. CDR3 protein: CASSLQGAVEADTQYF. The DNA for the CDR3 is TGCGCCAGCAGCTTGCAGGGGGCAGTGGAGGCAGATACGCAGTATTTT.

This clonotype was counted between two and nine times. This chain uses TRBV7-2 with TRBJ2-6; D could derive from TRBD1 or TRBD2 (5 bases each). Trimming removed 2 bases from V and 0 bases from J, with 14 bases in between. The CDR3 totals 18 residues. Germline assignment: CDR1 SGHTA and CDR2 FQGNSA. CDR3 protein: CASSLSGAEISGANVLTF. CDR3 in DNA: TGTGCCAGCAGCTTATCCGGGGCCGAAATCTCTGGGGCCAACGTCCTGACTTTC.

The J gene is TRBJ1-6, the V gene TRBV3-1; D not resolved. The CDR3 totals 14 residues. V gave up 0 bases and J gave up 7 bases, with 7 bases separating them. Per the germline V gene, CDR1 is LGHDT and CDR2 is YNNKEL (reference sequence). The CDR3 DNA reads TGTGCCAGCAGCCAAGAGGTTGGGAATTCACCCCTCCACTTT. It translates to CASSQEVGNSPLHF.

This clonotype was found many times. This CDR3 reads CASSRSSQPQHF. The CDR3 coding sequence is TGTGCCAGCAGCCGATCTAGTCAGCCCCAGCATTTT. The chain employs TRBV3-1 and TRBJ1-5; D uncertain. Germline V gene lookup returns CDR1 LGHDT and CDR2 YNNKEL (reference sequence). The V gene lost 4 bases and the J gene lost 6 bases, with 7 bases spanning the gap. The CDR3 is 12 residues long. Together with reference TRBV3-1 and TRBJ1-5, the CDR3 gives the full variable domain: DTAVSQTPKYLVTQMGNDKSIKCEQNLGHDTMYWYKQDSKKFLKIMFSYNNKELIINETVPNRFSPKSPDKAHLNLHINSLELGDSAVYFCASSRSSQPQHFGDGTRLSIL.

On this clonotype: A much larger clonotype is one base distant, so this may be a read error. The J gene is TRBJ2-3, the V gene TRBV7-6; tentative D call: TRBD1 (5 bases). The better agreement between TRBJ1-5 and the DNA end casts doubt on the J call. The CDR3 is made up of 12 amino acids. Germline loops: CDR1 SGHVS, CDR2 FNYEAQ. The CDR3 bases are TGTGCCAGCAGGGGGGTCCGAGATACGCAGCATTTT. Translation gives CASRGVRDTQHF.

The gene calls are TRBV7-2 and TRBJ2-3, with D possibly matching TRBD2 (5 bases). Germline V lookup: CDR1 SGHTA, CDR2 FQGNSA. The ends were cut back, 0 bases at V and 6 bases at J, with 13 bases in the middle. The CDR3 has 15 amino acids. CDR3 region: CASSLAREFTDTQYF. CDR3 in DNA: TGTGCCAGCAGCTTAGCAAGGGAGTTCACGGATACGCAGTATTTT.

There are a few counts of this clonotype. The chain carries TRBV5-1 and TRBJ2-1, with D uncertain. V shed 5 bases and J shed 5 bases, with 14 bases lying between them. The V gene's germline CDR1 is SGHRS and CDR2 YFSETQ. CDR3 size: 14 residues. The CDR3 bases are TGCGCCAGCAGGGTTGAGAACTTTGACAATGAGCAGTTCTTC. Translated: CASRVENFDNEQFF.

Comments on this clonotype: A read error may explain this, as a much larger clone is one base away. The rearrangement uses TRBV20-1 and TRBJ2-7; D may correspond to TRBD1 or TRBD2 (6 bases each). Germline V gene lookup returns CDR1 DFQATT and CDR2 SNEGSKA (reference sequence). The CDR3 is made up of 14 amino acids. The ends were cut back, 4 bases at V and 2 bases at J, with 15 bases in the middle. CDR3 protein: CSAKGVRGAYEQYF. The CDR3 nucleotides read TGCAGTGCTAAGGGAGTTAGGGGGGCCTACGAGCAGTACTTC.

The chain uses TRBV19 and TRBJ1-4; 9 nucleotides agree with TRBD1. Germline CDR1 LNHDA, CDR2 SQIVND (reference sequence). Losses at the gene ends were 1 base for V and 8 bases for J; bases not matched to a gene: 2. This CDR3 contains 14 residues. The CDR3 nucleotides are TGTGCCAGTAGTATAGGGGACAGGGCCGAAAAACTGTTTTTT. Amino acid sequence: CASSIGDRAEKLFF.

The chain joins TRBV3-1 to TRBJ2-5; a possible D gene is TRBD2 (6 bases). V was shortened by 3 bases and J by 7 bases, with 18 bases between the two germline ends. Germline loops: CDR1 LGHDT, CDR2 YNNKEL (reference sequence). The CDR3 runs 15 residues. CDR3 sequence: CASSHSGLLDRTQYF. CDR3 DNA sequence: TGTGCCAGCAGCCATAGCGGCCTACTTGATAGGACCCAGTACTTC.